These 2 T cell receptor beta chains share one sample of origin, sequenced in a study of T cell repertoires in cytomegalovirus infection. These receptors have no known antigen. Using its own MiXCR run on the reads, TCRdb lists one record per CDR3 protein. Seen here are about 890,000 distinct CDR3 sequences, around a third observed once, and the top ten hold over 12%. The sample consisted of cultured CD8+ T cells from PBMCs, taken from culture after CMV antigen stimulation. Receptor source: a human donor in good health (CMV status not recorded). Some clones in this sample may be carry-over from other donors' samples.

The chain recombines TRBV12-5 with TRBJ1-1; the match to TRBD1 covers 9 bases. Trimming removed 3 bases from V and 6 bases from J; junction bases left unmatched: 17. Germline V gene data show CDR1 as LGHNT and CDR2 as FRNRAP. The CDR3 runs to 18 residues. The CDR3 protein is CASGFPLPPGQGGSEAFF. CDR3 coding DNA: TGTGCTAGTGGTTTCCCTCTCCCACCGGGACAGGGAGGGTCTGAAGCTTTCTTT.

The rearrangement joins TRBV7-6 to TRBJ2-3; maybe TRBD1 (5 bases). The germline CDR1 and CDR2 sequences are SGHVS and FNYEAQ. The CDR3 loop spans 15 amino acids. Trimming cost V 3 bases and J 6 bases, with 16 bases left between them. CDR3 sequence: CASSFKGHPGDTQYF. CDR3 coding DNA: TGTGCCAGCAGCTTCAAGGGGCACCCAGGGGATACGCAGTATTTT.